Listed below are T cell receptor beta chains from one sample, sequenced in a study of T cells in tuberculosis. Assay used: immunoSEQ multiplex PCR; TCRdb lists only in-frame clones, some missing. The sample consists of 80,000 to 100,000 clones, more than 75% of them appearing once. Sequenced: CD1b-GMM tetramer-negative cells sorted from PBMCs. These receptors were obtained from an adult woman with latent tuberculosis. Each CDR3 is given with its conserved first and last residue. A D gene is named only where the DNA matches it firmly. Expanded clones get a size class; other rows say once, few or many, or leave the size out.

clone size,CDR3 length,V gene,D gene,J gene,CDR3 DNA,CDR3 protein
NA,19,TRBV27,NA,TRBJ2-4,TGTGCCAGCAGTTTATCGATGCCATTTTACAGGGAAGCCAAAAACATTCAGTACTTC,CASSLSMPFYREAKNIQYF
NA,12,TRBV7-9,NA,TRBJ2-3,TGTGCCAGCAGCCCGTACACAGATACGCAGTATTTT,CASSPYTDTQYF
NA,14,TRBV5-8,TRBD2,TRBJ2-1,TGTGCCAGCAACGGGGGGAGCTCCTACAATGAGCAGTTCTTC,CASNGGSSYNEQFF
NA,15,TRBV6-1,TRBD2,TRBJ2-7,TGTGCCAGCAGTATCCGGGACTACCGAGGGAGCGAGCAGTACTTC,CASSIRDYRGSEQYF
NA,15,TRBV7-9,TRBD1,TRBJ2-7,TGTGCCAGCAGCTCGCAAAGGACAGGGGAGGACGAGCAGTACTTC,CASSSQRTGEDEQYF
once,17,TRBV7-2,TRBD1,TRBJ1-4,TGTGCCAGCAGCTCCCGACAGGGGGCGGCAACTAATGAAAAACTGTTTTTT,CASSSRQGAATNEKLFF
NA,15,TRBV4-2,NA,TRBJ1-1,TGTGCCAGCAGCCAAGAGGCGAGTTCCCCCCCCAGGGCTTTCTTT,CASSQEASSPPRAFF
NA,14,TRBV6-5,NA,TRBJ1-1,TGTGCCAGCAGTTACAGTCGGACAACTACTGAAGCTTTCTTT,CASSYSRTTTEAFF
NA,14,TRBV30,TRBD1,TRBJ1-6,TGTGCCTGGAGCGCGGACAGGGGTACTTCACCCCTCCACTTT,CAWSADRGTSPLHF
NA,13,TRBV29-1,NA,TRBJ1-2,TGCAGCGTGGAATCCGGGACAAACTATGGCCACACCTTC,CSVESGTNYGHTF
NA,15,TRBV18,NA,TRBJ1-5,TGTGCCAGCTCTCGTGGGGGGTTCGGGGATCAGCCCCAGCATTTT,CASSRGGFGDQPQHF
NA,15,TRBV19,NA,TRBJ2-1,TGTGCCAGTAGTCCGCTAGGTGGGTGGAACAATGAGCAGTTCTTC,CASSPLGGWNNEQFF
NA,15,TRBV9,TRBD2,TRBJ2-3,TGTGCCAGCAGCGCAAGCGGGGGTGGCACAGATACGCAGTATTTT,CASSASGGGTDTQYF
NA,15,TRBV7-9,TRBD1,TRBJ1-2,TGTGCCAGTACTAGAGGGGCAGGGGGCAATTATGGCTACACCTTC,CASTRGAGGNYGYTF
NA,16,TRBV28,TRBD1,TRBJ1-4,TGTGCCAGCAGTTCGACAGGGGGGCGGACTAATGAAAAACTGTTTTTT,CASSSTGGRTNEKLFF
once,14,TRBV4-1,TRBD2,TRBJ2-7,TGCGCCAGCAGCCAAGAGGGACTAGAGATCGAGCAGTACTTC,CASSQEGLEIEQYF
NA,15,TRBV5-8,NA,TRBJ1-5,TGTGCCAGCAGCTCCGGGACAAAAAGCAATCAGCCCCAGCATTTT,CASSSGTKSNQPQHF
NA,14,TRBV5-1,TRBD1,TRBJ1-5,TGCGCCAGCAGCTACGGACAGGGGGATCAGCCCCAGCATTTT,CASSYGQGDQPQHF
NA,14,TRBV11-2,TRBD1,TRBJ1-1,TGTGCCAGCAGCTTAGCAGGGGGTCGCAGTGAAGCTTTCTTT,CASSLAGGRSEAFF
NA,14,TRBV5-1,NA,TRBJ2-1,TGCGCCAGCAGCCCGGTCGGAGGGGGCCATGAGCAGTTCTTC,CASSPVGGGHEQFF
NA,14,TRBV28,TRBD1,TRBJ2-1,TGTGCCAGCAGTTTTAGGGGGCCGGTCAATGAGCAGTTCTTC,CASSFRGPVNEQFF
NA,15,TRBV5-4,NA,TRBJ1-1,TGTGCCAGCAGCTTTAGCCAGGGATCGAACACTGAAGCTTTCTTT,CASSFSQGSNTEAFF
NA,13,TRBV5-1,NA,TRBJ1-2,TGCGCCAGCAGCTTGAGCGCGTTATATGGCTACACCTTC,CASSLSALYGYTF
NA,14,TRBV27,TRBD1,TRBJ1-1,TGTGCCAGCAGTCTCCTTCAAACAGGGGTGGGTGCTTTCTTT,CASSLLQTGVGAFF